The text below deals with one T cell receptor (beta chain). What it recognizes is unknown. These data belong to a study of post-analysis software for immune sequencing data. As for the study in general: Disease courses included relapsing-remitting, secondary progressive and progressive-relapsing multiple sclerosis. Study outcomes and limitations: When compared against controls, multiple sclerosis patients showed significantly lower normalized Chao1 diversity. In patients, TRBV5-6, TRBV5-1 and TRBV20-1 belonged to four or five TRBV segments found more frequently than in controls. By F measure, strong co-clustering occurred among samples prepared in the same batch.

Presence of unique molecular identifiers characterized the TCR beta cDNA libraries. Input populations of roughly 0.85 to 11 million T cells gave rise to 500,000 or so cDNA molecules. Each CDR3 protein gets one entry after TCRdb re-called the PCR reads with MiXCR. In the table there are hundreds of thousands of distinct CDR3 sequences, 30% of which are singletons. CDR1 DFQATT and CDR2 SNEGSKA come from the germline V gene (reference sequence). With 8 bases clipped from V and 3 bases from J, the junction kept 6 bases outside the gene matches. This CDR3 contains 15 residues. The sequenced sample consisted of blood. The sequence was obtained from a girl aged 10 to 17 with multiple sclerosis. The chain couples TRBV20-1 to TRBJ2-1; 14 nucleotides match TRBD2. CDR3 region: CSTEGLAGVYNEQFF. The CDR3 coding sequence is TGCAGTACTGAGGGACTAGCGGGAGTCTACAATGAGCAGTTCTTC.